The TCR beta chain described here comes from a study of cytomegalovirus exposure and HLA in healthy donors. Notes on the study in general: Some V segments could not be told apart, so they were left out, TRBV6-2 and TRBV6-3 among them.

On this clone: Its target is unknown.

PCR amplification relied on 60 Vbeta primers (plus 13 Jbeta primers). The repertoire was sequenced with immunoSEQ multiplex PCR; TCRdb's copy has only in-frame clones and lacks some. The data show some 190,000 clones, 70% to 90% seen once. The germline V gene has CDR1 ENHRY and CDR2 SYGVKD. This CDR3 comprises 14 residues. V gave up 6 bases and J gave up 2 bases; unmatched junction bases: 3. The receptor's source is a woman in her twenties or thirties in good health and CMV-seronegative. Sequenced sample: PBMCs. The rearrangement uses TRBV10-3 and TRBJ2-5; TRBD1 matches at 10 bases. The CDR3 is CAIRGDRGQETQYF. The DNA for the CDR3 is TGTGCCATCAGAGGGGACAGGGGTCAAGAGACCCAGTACTTC.